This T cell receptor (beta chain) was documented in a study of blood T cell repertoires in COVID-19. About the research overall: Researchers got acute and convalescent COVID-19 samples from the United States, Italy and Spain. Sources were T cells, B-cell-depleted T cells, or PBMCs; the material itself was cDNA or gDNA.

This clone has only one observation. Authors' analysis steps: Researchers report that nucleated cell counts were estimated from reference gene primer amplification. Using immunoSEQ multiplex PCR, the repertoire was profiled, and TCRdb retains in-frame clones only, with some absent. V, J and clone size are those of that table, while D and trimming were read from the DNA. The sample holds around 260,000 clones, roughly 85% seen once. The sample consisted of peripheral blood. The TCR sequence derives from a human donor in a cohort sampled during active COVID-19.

CDR3 DNA: TGCGCCAGCAGCCAGGGCCCTAGCGGGAGTCTCTCCGGGGAGCTGTTTTTT. Its protein product is CASSQGPSGSLSGELFF. V gene TRBV4-3 combines with J gene TRBJ2-2, with 10 positions matching TRBD2. Germline V lookup: CDR1 LGHNA, CDR2 YSLEER. The CDR3 covers 17 residues. Trimming took 3 bases from V and 6 from J; bases not matched to a gene: 10.